What follows are 6 T cell receptor beta chains derived from one specimen sequenced in a study of T-cell memory formation after mild COVID-19 (dated by TCRdb to the early 2020s). Receptor libraries were prepared by 5' RACE. The reads were generated on an Illumina NovaSeq 6000. TCRdb ran its own pipeline on the public reads, namely fastp trimming at Q25 and MiXCR clone calling, and kept in-frame beta chains. Each entry merges the rows of one CDR3 protein and shows their most common DNA and genes. The sample has about 430,000 distinct CDR3 sequences on record, roughly 18% of them singletons. The biggest ten clones account for approximately 21% of the sample. Sequencing input: PBMCs or a T cell subset sorted from them (not recorded which). These receptors all come from a man in his late teens or twenties who had mild COVID-19 (a few samples of this study predate the infection). The sample titles of this study are shuffled in the database, so cell type and time point are left out; the donor was told from shared clones.

Only a few counts were recorded for this clonotype. This chain joins TRBV20-1 and TRBJ2-5; D is ambiguous. CDR3 length equals 13 residues. V was cut by 0 bases and J by 2 bases, with 7 bases left in between. Germline-derived CDR1 and CDR2 are DFQATT and SNEGSKA (reference sequence). The CDR3 protein is CSARDPRQETQYF. DNA for the CDR3: TGCAGTGCTAGAGATCCCAGACAAGAGACCCAGTACTTC.

A few counts support this clonotype. The rearrangement joins TRBV6-2 or TRBV6-3 to TRBJ2-6; 8 bases agree with TRBD1. The CDR3 totals 16 residues. The germline V gene encodes CDR1 MNHEY and CDR2 SVGEGT. Trimming removed 6 bases from V and 4 bases from J; junction bases left unmatched: 8. CDR3 DNA: TGTGCCAGCAGACTGACAGGGGCGGCAGGGGCCAACGTCCTGACTTTC. This encodes CASRLTGAAGANVLTF.

This clonotype showed up just a few times. This chain joins TRBV20-1 and TRBJ1-2; D unresolved. V dropped 7 bases and J dropped 4 bases, with 16 bases sitting between them. This CDR3 contains 13 residues. Germline assignment: CDR1 DFQATT and CDR2 SNEGSKA (reference sequence). CDR3 DNA: TGCAGTGGCCGACATCCCACAACCTATGGCTACACCTTC. Amino acid sequence: CSGRHPTTYGYTF.

The chain uses TRBV5-6 and TRBJ2-2; D might be TRBD2 (6 bases). This CDR3 has 13 amino acids. Trimming took off 7 bases at V and 5 bases at J, with 12 bases between the two ends. Germline CDR1 SGHDT, CDR2 YYEEEE. The CDR3 protein is CASHRAGTGELFF. As DNA, the CDR3 is TGTGCCAGCCACCGCGCGGGGACCGGGGAGCTGTTTTTT.

There are a few counts of this clonotype. The rearrangement links TRBV12-3 or TRBV12-4 to TRBJ2-1; possible D gene TRBD1, 6 bases. V lost 5 bases and J lost 1, with 21 bases in between. The CDR3 is made up of 18 amino acids. CDR3 nucleotide sequence: TGTGCCAGCAGTCTCTATGGACAGCGACCGATATCCTACAATGAGCAGTTCTTC. Protein: CASSLYGQRPISYNEQFF.

This chain uses TRBV4-1 with TRBJ1-3; tentatively, D is TRBD1 (5 bases). This CDR3 is 16 amino acids long. CDR1 and CDR2 (germline): MGHRA, YSYEKL. Trimming stripped 0 bases from V and 0 bases from J, with 9 bases between. The chain's CDR3 is CASSQEKGLSGNTIYF. The DNA of the CDR3 is TGCGCCAGCAGCCAAGAAAAGGGACTCTCTGGAAACACCATATATTTT.